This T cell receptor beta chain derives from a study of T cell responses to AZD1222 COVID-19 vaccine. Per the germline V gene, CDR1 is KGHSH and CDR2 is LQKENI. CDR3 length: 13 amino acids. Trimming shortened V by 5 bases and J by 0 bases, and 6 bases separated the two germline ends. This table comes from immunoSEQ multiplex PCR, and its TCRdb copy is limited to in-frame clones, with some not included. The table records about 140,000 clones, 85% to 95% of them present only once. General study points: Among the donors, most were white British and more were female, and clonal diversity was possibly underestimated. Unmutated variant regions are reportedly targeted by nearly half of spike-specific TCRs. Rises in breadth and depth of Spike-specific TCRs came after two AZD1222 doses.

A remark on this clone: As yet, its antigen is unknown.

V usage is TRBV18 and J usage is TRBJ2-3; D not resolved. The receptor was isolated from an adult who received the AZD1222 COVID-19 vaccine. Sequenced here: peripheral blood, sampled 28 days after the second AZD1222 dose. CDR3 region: CASSTTSTDTQYF. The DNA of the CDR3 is TGTGCCAGCTCAACAACGAGCACAGATACGCAGTATTTT.